The clone carrying this T cell receptor (beta chain) showed up just a few times. The data derive from a study of early T cells in non-severe SARS-CoV-2 infection. TCRdb redid the calling of the 5' RACE reads with MiXCR, one entry per CDR3 protein. The sample contains some 77,000 distinct CDR3 sequences, 9% to 15% of which appear only once. This clonotype was sampled from an adult who was a healthcare worker with PCR-confirmed SARS-CoV-2 infection or an uninfected control (not recorded which). The donor label of this sample is uncertain. The input for sequencing was whole blood, taken at baseline.

CDR3 sequence: CASSLVAGAEAEAFF. The CDR3 bases are TGCGCCAGCAGCTTGGTGGCGGGTGCAGAAGCTGAAGCTTTCTTT. This sequence joins TRBV5-1 and TRBJ1-1; no clear D gene. V lost 0 bases and J lost 6, with 15 bases in between. From germline, CDR1 is SGHRS and CDR2 YFSETQ. The CDR3 has 15 residues. The full variable domain, in which reference TRBV5-1 and TRBJ1-1 provide the parts outside the CDR3, is KAGVTQTPRYLIKTRGQQVTLSCSPISGHRSVSWYQQTPGQGLQFLFEYFSETQRNKGNFPGRFSGRQFSNSRSEMNVSTLELGDSALYLCASSLVAGAEAEAFFGQGTRLTVV.